The 24 T cell receptor beta chains below come from one sample, sequenced in a study of human T cells and chemical hapten exposure. TCRdb processed the RACE reads anew with MiXCR; each CDR3 protein has one entry. The sample consists of about 82,000 distinct CDR3 sequences, under 15% of them appearing once. Time point described: patch test 3, about 24 weeks after DPC sensitization. The treatment denotes: therapeutic diphenylcyclopropenone sensitization with weekly scalp DPC. The starting material was whole blood, obtained in connection with sensitization to the hapten diphenylcyclopropenone (DPC). These receptors were obtained from a woman between 50 and 59 years old with alopecia areata. Some clones in this sample may be carry-over from other donors' samples.

This clonotype was observed a handful of times. The CDR3 region has the DNA TGTGCCAGCAGCCGGGACTCGACTAGGCGATCCTTGAACACCGGGGAGCTGTTTTTT. The encoded protein is CASSRDSTRRSLNTGELFF. The genes are TRBV6-6 and TRBJ2-2; D is perhaps TRBD2 (6 bases). The CDR3 length is 19 residues. The V end lost 6 bases, the J end lost 1 base, and 24 bases lay between the germline ends. The germline V gene has CDR1 MNHNY and CDR2 SVGAGI (reference sequence).

This clonotype was picked up many times. The chain uses TRBV5-6 and TRBJ1-1; 11 bases match TRBD1. CDR1 SGHDT and CDR2 YYEEEE come from the germline V gene. V shed 2 bases and J 5 bases; nucleotides not matched to a gene: 5. This CDR3 spans 15 amino acids. The CDR3 DNA is TGTGCCAGCAGCTTACCCGGACAGGGGGCGACTGAAGCTTTCTTT. Residues: CASSLPGQGATEAFF.

This clonotype was detected only a few times. The CDR3 sequence: CSVSTGVHEQYF. The CDR3 DNA reads as TGCAGCGTTTCGACAGGGGTCCACGAGCAGTACTTC. The chain links TRBV29-1 to TRBJ2-7; 8 bases match TRBD1. The J segment lost 5 bases and the V segment lost 5 bases, leaving 5 bases of the junction unmatched. The CDR3 is made up of 12 amino acids. In germline, CDR1 is SQVTM, CDR2 ANQGSEA.

A few counts support this clonotype. The chain combines TRBV5-3 with TRBJ2-3; possibly TRBD1 for D (6 bases). TRBV5-3 is sorted into the ORF group, with uncertain function. The CDR3 length is 16 residues. Trimming pared 2 bases from V and 4 bases from J, leaving 17 bases between. The CDR3 DNA reads as TGTGCCAGAAGCTTCCCGGGACAAAAGACTTCAGATACGCAGTATTTT. Translated: CARSFPGQKTSDTQYF.

Many counts were recorded for this clonotype. This rearrangement joins TRBV11-2 to TRBJ2-3; 11 nucleotides align to TRBD2. Germline V lookup: CDR1 SGHAT, CDR2 FQNNGV. CDR3 size: 14 residues. The V gene end was trimmed by 0 bases and the J gene end by 12 bases; junction bases not matched to a gene: 5. The CDR3 coding sequence is TGTGCCAGCAGCTTAGACTTGACTAGCGGGACACAGTATTTT. This translates into CASSLDLTSGTQYF.

This clonotype was observed many times. This chain connects TRBV5-4 to TRBJ1-2; D gene ambiguous. Germline V lookup: CDR1 SGHNT, CDR2 YYREEE (reference sequence). The germline V and J ends were trimmed by 4 bases and 4 bases, with 17 bases remaining between them. The CDR3 extends over 15 amino acids. The CDR3 DNA sequence: TGTGCCAGCAGCGTAGGTGCGAGCCAGAGCTATGGCTACACCTTC. Amino acid sequence: CASSVGASQSYGYTF. The whole variable domain, remainder taken from reference TRBV5-4 and TRBJ1-2, is ETGVTQSPTHLIKTRGQQVTLRCSSQSGHNTVSWYQQALGQGPQFIFQYYREEENGRGNFPPRFSGLQFPNYSSELNVNALELDDSALYLCASSVGASQSYGYTFGSGTRLTVV.

The sample holds many counts of this clonotype. J is TRBJ1-3 and V is TRBV29-1; D remains ambiguous. Between the trimmed V and J ends, which lost 4 bases and 0 bases, there was a span of 7 bases. This CDR3 spans 13 amino acids. The germline V gene encodes CDR1 SQVTM and CDR2 ANQGSEA. The DNA of the CDR3 is TGCAGCGTTGCCGAGAACTCTGGAAACACCATATATTTT. Protein product: CSVAENSGNTIYF.

This clonotype has at least ten counts. One end of the junction varies from germline; a read error may be responsible. The chain couples TRBV7-7 to TRBJ2-1; the match to TRBD2 covers 10 bases. Germline V gene sequence: CDR1 SSHAT, CDR2 FNYEAQ (reference sequence). The CDR3 runs to 17 residues. CDR3 DNA: TGTGCTAGCAGCTCACTCCCGCTAGCGGGAGTGCCCAATGAGCAGTTCTTC. It encodes CASSSLPLAGVPNEQFF.

This clonotype has a count of ten or more. This sequence joins TRBV6-1 and TRBJ1-5; D is perhaps TRBD1 (6 bases). The germline gives CDR1 MNHNS, CDR2 SASEGT. The CDR3 consists of 14 residues. Trimming pared 5 bases from V and 3 bases from J, leaving 11 bases between. The CDR3 region is CASSIGGFNQPQHF. CDR3 DNA: TGTGCCAGCAGTATAGGGGGGTTCAATCAGCCCCAGCATTTT.

This clonotype was detected a few times. This sequence joins TRBV29-1 and TRBJ1-1, with no clear D. Germline V gene lookup returns CDR1 SQVTM and CDR2 ANQGSEA. This CDR3 is 13 amino acids long. Deletions cut 3 bases from V and 0 bases from J, with 8 bases between. CDR3 sequence (DNA): TGCAGCGTTGATAGAAACATGAACACTGAAGCTTTCTTT. It encodes CSVDRNMNTEAFF.

The J gene is TRBJ1-1, the V gene TRBV2; D gene ambiguous. V gave up 7 bases and J gave up 10 bases, with 16 bases separating them. CDR1 and CDR2 (germline): SNHLY, FYNNEI. The length of the CDR3 is 12 residues. The chain's CDR3 is CASKGWRAGAFF. The CDR3 DNA sequence: TGTGCCAGCAAAGGGTGGAGGGCGGGAGCTTTCTTT.

The gene calls are TRBV5-5 and TRBJ1-6, with a weak D call TRBD1 (6 bases). The ends were cut back, 5 bases at V and 3 bases at J, with 9 bases in the middle. CDR1 is SGHKS, CDR2 YYEKEE, per germline (reference sequence). The CDR3 is 14 amino acids. This CDR3 reads CASRQGGYNSPLHF. The CDR3 region has the DNA TGTGCCAGCAGACAAGGGGGCTATAATTCACCCCTCCACTTT.

A few counts support this clonotype. Here the CDR3 DNA reads TGTGCCAGCAGTTTAGCGGGGTGGCGGACGGACTACGAGCAGTACTTC. Protein product: CASSLAGWRTDYEQYF. The chain recombines TRBV12-3 or TRBV12-4 with TRBJ2-7; no clear D gene. CDR3 length: 16 amino acids. V dropped 0 bases and J dropped 3 bases, with 15 bases sitting between them.

The CDR3 spells CASSKLAGELNEQFF. CDR3 nucleotide sequence: TGTGCCAGCAGTAAACTAGCGGGCGAGCTCAATGAGCAGTTCTTC. The rearrangement uses TRBV2 and TRBJ2-1; 9 positions agree with TRBD2. CDR3 length equals 15 residues. Germline loops: CDR1 SNHLY, CDR2 FYNNEI. V lost 5 bases and J lost 6; bases outside the gene matches: 8.

This clonotype was picked up many times. CDR3 DNA sequence: TGTGCCAGCAGCCCAACAACTCCGACAGGGTCAGAGACCCAGTACTTC. It codes for CASSPTTPTGSETQYF. This chain connects TRBV7-9 to TRBJ2-5; 7 bases align to TRBD1. This CDR3 region has 16 residues. CDR1 and CDR2 (germline): SEHNR, FQNEAQ (reference sequence). Trimming removed 5 bases from V and 4 bases from J; junction bases left unmatched: 13.

The table lists this clonotype with a few counts. The chain joins TRBV7-9 to TRBJ2-7; D is unresolved. Germline lookup yields CDR1 SEHNR and CDR2 FQNEAQ (reference sequence). The CDR3 runs 12 residues. Trimming took 3 bases from V and 0 from J, leaving 3 bases between them. CDR3 nucleotide sequence: TGTGCCAGCAGCTTCTCCTCCTACGAGCAGTACTTC. It encodes CASSFSSYEQYF.

The V gene is TRBV6-1, the J gene TRBJ2-3; D gene ambiguous. Germline-derived CDR1 and CDR2 are MNHNS and SASEGT. V was shortened by 6 bases and J by 6 bases, with 10 bases between the two germline ends. The CDR3 loop spans 12 amino acids. CDR3 region: CASRDPVDTQYF. CDR3 DNA sequence: TGTGCCAGCAGAGACCCTGTCGATACGCAGTATTTT.

In this sample, this clonotype turned up many times. This sequence joins TRBV11-2 and TRBJ1-2; D not certain. Trimming stripped 4 bases from V and 2 bases from J, with 11 bases between. This CDR3 contains 14 residues. Germline values: CDR1 SGHAT, CDR2 FQNNGV. CDR3 sequence: CASSSGVLNYGYTF. The CDR3 coding sequence is TGTGCCAGCAGCTCCGGCGTACTGAACTATGGCTACACCTTC. Complete variable domain (other parts from reference TRBV11-2 and TRBJ1-2): EAGVAQSPRYKIIEKRQSVAFWCNPISGHATLYWYQQILGQGPKLLIQFQNNGVVDDSQLPKDRFSAERLKGVDSTLKIQPAKLEDSAVYLCASSSGVLNYGYTFGSGTRLTVV.

CDR3 DNA: TGTGCCAGCAGTCCCTCTCTCCCGCCGGGACTAGCGGGAGTCGAGCAGTACTTC. It specifies CASSPSLPPGLAGVEQYF. The chain carries TRBV12-3 or TRBV12-4 and TRBJ2-7; 14 bases agree with TRBD2. The CDR3 covers 18 residues. With V trimmed by 5 bases and J by 6 bases, 15 bases remained unmatched.

This clonotype was picked up a small number of times. V usage is TRBV6-2 or TRBV6-3 and J usage is TRBJ2-2; no reliable D call. The V gene lost 9 bases and the J gene lost 0 bases, with 8 bases spanning the gap. This CDR3 spans 13 amino acids. Germline V gene lookup returns CDR1 MNHEY and CDR2 SVGEGT. The CDR3 here is CASRRTNTGELFF. DNA for the CDR3: TGTGCCAGTCGGCGCACGAACACCGGGGAGCTGTTTTTT.

This clonotype was seen a handful of times. The rearrangement uses TRBV20-1 and TRBJ2-4, with D possibly matching TRBD1 (6 bases). The CDR3 is 14 amino acids. Germline V gives CDR1 DFQATT, CDR2 SNEGSKA (reference sequence). V lost 3 bases and J 1 base, leaving 10 bases between the germline ends. CDR3 DNA sequence: TGCAGTGCTAGTAACAGGGATGCCAAAAACATTCAGTACTTC. This sequence encodes CSASNRDAKNIQYF.

This chain connects TRBV20-1 to TRBJ2-4; TRBD1 might be the D (6 bases). Trimming took off 6 bases at V and 9 bases at J, with 18 bases between the two ends. Germline lookup yields CDR1 DFQATT and CDR2 SNEGSKA (reference sequence). The CDR3 runs 13 residues. In DNA, the CDR3 is TGCAGTGCACTCCAAGGGGGAAGGGGCATTCAGTACTTC. Protein: CSALQGGRGIQYF.

There are many counts of this clonotype. V usage is TRBV29-1 and J usage is TRBJ2-1; the match to TRBD2 covers 11 bases. From germline, CDR1 is SQVTM and CDR2 ANQGSEA. Losses at the gene ends were 7 bases for V and 2 bases for J; bases not matched to a gene: 4. The CDR3 extends over 14 amino acids. CDR3 region: CSALSGRAYNEQFF. The CDR3 DNA is TGCAGCGCCCTTAGCGGGAGGGCCTACAATGAGCAGTTCTTC.

This clonotype was found a few times. The rearrangement uses TRBV5-4 and TRBJ2-1; 10 bases line up with TRBD1. After removal of 5 bases from V and 3 bases from J, the junction contained 14 bases not matched to a gene. This CDR3 is built from 18 residues. Germline CDR1 reads SGHNT; CDR2 reads YYREEE (reference sequence). CDR3 sequence: CASSRDRGGLTVYNEQFF. In DNA, the CDR3 is TGTGCCAGCAGTCGGGACAGGGGAGGACTCACGGTCTACAATGAGCAGTTCTTC.